This TCR beta chain comes out of a study of blood T cell repertoires in COVID-19. Study context: The cDNA or gDNA used as material had been derived from T cells, B-cell-depleted T cells, or PBMCs.

Enrolled through a virtual design, the participants were between roughly 18 and 95 years of age and came from 24 US areas. Trimming took 0 bases from V and 9 from J; bases not matched to a gene: 14. This CDR3 contains 16 residues. Germline V gene data show CDR1 as SGHAT and CDR2 as FQNNGV. Per the original data handling: For nucleated cells, counts were estimated from reference gene primer amplification. The repertoire was sequenced with immunoSEQ multiplex PCR; TCRdb's copy has only in-frame clones and lacks some. V and J calls and clone size are given by that table; D and trimming were obtained from the DNA. The data contain roughly 330,000 clones, roughly 86% of them seen just once; the ten biggest clones take up 5.3%.

The TCR originated in a woman in her twenties or thirties who had recovered from COVID-19. What was sequenced was PBMCs or T cells enriched from blood (not recorded which). The chain links TRBV11-2 to TRBJ2-7, with 7 bases that match TRBD2. This CDR3 is CASSLDLAVNVGGQYF. For the CDR3, the DNA is TGTGCCAGCAGCTTAGATCTAGCGGTCAACGTGGGTGGGCAGTACTTC.